The T cell receptor (beta chain) under discussion was sequenced for a study of blood T cells in healthy people across ages. As to this clonotype: No antigen is known for it.

A second PCR of 7 to 11 cycles used a sample-barcoded 5' primer and a J-beta primer mix. Each TCR beta cDNA got a 12-nucleotide random molecular identifier. One entry per CDR3 protein results from TCRdb running MiXCR on the 5' RACE reads. The sample lists around 1,600,000 distinct CDR3 sequences; about 42% were seen once. Study-level results: Per million T cells, the diversity of TCR beta decreased roughly linearly as age advanced.

This CDR3 contains 16 residues. Germline CDR1 DFQATT, CDR2 SNEGSKA (reference sequence). Trimming removed 5 bases at V and 2 bases at J, with 18 bases between. The sample was blood. The chain uses TRBV20-1 and TRBJ1-4, with unresolved D. This TCR came from a woman aged 18-35 years in good health. The CDR3 DNA follows: TGCAGTGCTTCGTCTCCAGTGGGAACTACTAATGAAAAACTGTTTTTT. As protein: CSASSPVGTTNEKLFF.